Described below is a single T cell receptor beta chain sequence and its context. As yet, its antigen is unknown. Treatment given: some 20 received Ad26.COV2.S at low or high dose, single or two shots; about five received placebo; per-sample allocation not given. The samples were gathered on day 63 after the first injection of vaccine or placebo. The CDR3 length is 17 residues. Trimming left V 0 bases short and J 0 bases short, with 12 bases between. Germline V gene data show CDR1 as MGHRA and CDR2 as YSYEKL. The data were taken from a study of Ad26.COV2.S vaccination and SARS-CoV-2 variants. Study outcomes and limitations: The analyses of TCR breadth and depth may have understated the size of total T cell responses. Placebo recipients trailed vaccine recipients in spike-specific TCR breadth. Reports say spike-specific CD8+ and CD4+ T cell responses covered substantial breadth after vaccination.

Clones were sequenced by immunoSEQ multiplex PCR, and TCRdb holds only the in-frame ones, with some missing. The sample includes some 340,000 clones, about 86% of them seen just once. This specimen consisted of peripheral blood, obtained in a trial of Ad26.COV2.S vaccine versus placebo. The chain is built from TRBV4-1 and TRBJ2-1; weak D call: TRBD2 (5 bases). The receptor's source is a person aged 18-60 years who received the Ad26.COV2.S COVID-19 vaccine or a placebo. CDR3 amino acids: CASSQDPSGTSYNEQFF. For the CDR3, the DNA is TGCGCCAGCAGCCAAGACCCGAGCGGAACCTCCTACAATGAGCAGTTCTTC.